Following are 28 T cell receptor beta chains from one sample sequenced in a study of identical twins. In TCRdb, the 5' RACE reads were re-called with MiXCR into one record per CDR3 protein. The sample carries fewer than 650,000 distinct CDR3 sequences, roughly 7.1% recorded once. This sample also belongs to another study, concerning yellow fever vaccine responses in identical twins.

Sequencing was done on a sample of PBMCs. Every receptor here comes from a woman aged 18-35 years in good health.

This clonotype was recorded a few times. This chain joins TRBV15 and TRBJ1-5; TRBD1 might be the D (5 bases). CDR3 size: 17 residues. Germline V gene lookup returns CDR1 LNHNV and CDR2 YYDKDF (reference sequence). V was trimmed by 0 bases and J by 4 bases, leaving 16 bases between them. CDR3 loop: CATSRDRQGAVNQPQHF. The CDR3 DNA reads TGTGCCACCAGCAGAGATCGTCAGGGTGCCGTAAATCAGCCCCAGCATTTT.

A few counts support this clonotype. The J gene is TRBJ1-2, the V gene TRBV3-1; D possibly corresponds to TRBD1 (5 bases). The V gene's germline CDR1 is LGHDT and CDR2 YNNKEL (reference sequence). The CDR3 spans 15 residues. V shed 2 bases and J shed 4 bases, with 14 bases lying between them. The DNA of the CDR3 is TGTGCCAGCAGCCAAAGACAGTTTAGTGGCTATGGCTACACCTTC. As protein: CASSQRQFSGYGYTF.

This clonotype was picked up a small number of times. The chain couples TRBV11-2 to TRBJ2-1; TRBD1 matches 10 bases. Germline trimming cut 5 bases from V and 8 bases from J; bases unmatched to any gene: 12. This CDR3 region has 16 residues. CDR1 and CDR2 from the germline V gene are SGHAT and FQNNGV. The CDR3 spells CASSTRGTGVRDEQFF. CDR3 nucleotide sequence: TGTGCCAGCAGCACCCGTGGGACAGGGGTCAGGGATGAGCAGTTCTTC.

This clonotype was found many times. The V call is TRBV7-9, the J call TRBJ2-3, with 8 nucleotides matching TRBD1. This CDR3 is built from 15 residues. The germline CDR1 and CDR2 sequences are SEHNR and FQNEAQ (reference sequence). Trimming cost V 5 bases and J 4 bases; bases outside gene matches: 8. As DNA, the CDR3 is TGTGCCAGCAGCCCATACAGGGGGAAGGCAGATACGCAGTATTTT. Residues: CASSPYRGKADTQYF. The variable domain in full, completed from reference TRBV7-9 and TRBJ2-3, reads DTGVSQNPRHKITKRGQNVTFRCDPISEHNRLYWYRQTLGQGPEFLTYFQNEAQLEKSRLLSDRFSAERPKGSFSTLEIQRTEQGDSAMYLCASSPYRGKADTQYFGPGTRLTVL.

This clonotype appeared many times. V is TRBV20-1 and J is TRBJ2-1, with 12 positions matching TRBD1. CDR3 length: 13 residues. In germline, CDR1 is DFQATT, CDR2 SNEGSKA (reference sequence). V trimming: 7 bases; J trimming: 7 bases; junction bases outside the gene matches: 5. CDR3 region: CSVPGQGANEQFF. The CDR3 coding sequence is TGCAGTGTTCCGGGACAGGGGGCAAATGAGCAGTTCTTC.

The rearrangement uses TRBV5-1 and TRBJ2-2; TRBD2 might be the D (7 bases). This CDR3 has 15 residues. Germline lookup yields CDR1 SGHRS and CDR2 YFSETQ. V lost 5 bases, J lost 0 bases, and 11 bases lay in between. The CDR3 DNA sequence: TGCGCCAGCAGTGGGGGGGCGTCGAACACCGGGGAGCTGTTTTTT. This translates into CASSGGASNTGELFF.

The rearrangement uses TRBV29-1 and TRBJ2-1, with a tentative D call TRBD1 (5 bases). Germline V lookup: CDR1 SQVTM, CDR2 ANQGSEA. The ends were cut back, 4 bases at V and 3 bases at J, with 19 bases in the middle. The CDR3 has 16 residues. The CDR3 DNA reads as TGCAGCGTTGGGGGCTTTAGGGATCTTAACTACAATGAGCAGTTCTTC. It encodes CSVGGFRDLNYNEQFF.

There are a few counts of this clonotype. The chain carries TRBV12-3 or TRBV12-4 and TRBJ1-1; D ambiguous. The CDR3 is 15 residues long. The V gene lost 3 bases and the J gene lost 1 base, with 12 bases spanning the gap. CDR3 sequence (DNA): TGTGCCAGCAGTTTTGGTGGTACGGCGAACACTGAAGCTTTCTTT. It is translated as CASSFGGTANTEAFF.

The table lists this clonotype with a few counts. This chain connects TRBV20-1 to TRBJ1-1; no firm D call. CDR3 length: 13 residues. Germline V gene sequence: CDR1 DFQATT, CDR2 SNEGSKA (reference sequence). Trimming shortened V by 3 bases and J by 3 bases, and 11 bases separated the two germline ends. The CDR3 coding sequence is TGCAGTGCTAGTTTAACAGCCTACACTGAAGCTTTCTTT. Translation gives CSASLTAYTEAFF.

This clonotype was seen a few times. The chain combines TRBV7-9 with TRBJ2-7; D may be TRBD2 (5 bases). Trimming shortened V by 5 bases and J by 3 bases, and 14 bases separated the two germline ends. The CDR3 totals 14 residues. Germline values: CDR1 SEHNR, CDR2 FQNEAQ (reference sequence). DNA of the CDR3: TGTGCCAGCAGCCCCGACTATAGGGACTACGAGCAGTACTTC. It yields the protein CASSPDYRDYEQYF.

This clonotype was picked up many times. The chain employs TRBV2 and TRBJ2-1; D gene ambiguous. Germline V CDR1 and CDR2: SNHLY, FYNNEI. This CDR3 is 10 amino acids long. V lost 6 bases and J 9 bases, leaving 6 bases between the germline ends. CDR3 nucleotide sequence: TGTGCCAGCAGCGGAGTTGAGCAGTTCTTC. It translates to CASSGVEQFF.

This clonotype was seen only a few times. V usage is TRBV3-1 and J usage is TRBJ2-3, with 12 bases fitting TRBD2. The ends lost 4 bases at V and 4 bases at J; junction bases unmatched: 6. Germline values: CDR1 LGHDT, CDR2 YNNKEL (reference sequence). CDR3 length: 16 amino acids. CDR3 residues: CASSLARLAGADTQYF. CDR3 sequence (DNA): TGTGCCAGCAGCCTCGCGAGACTAGCGGGAGCAGATACGCAGTATTTT.

CDR3 sequence reads: CSARGLAGRNNEQFF. DNA of the CDR3: TGCAGTGCCCGCGGACTAGCGGGGAGGAATAATGAGCAGTTCTTC. The V gene is TRBV20-1, the J gene TRBJ2-1, with 12 bases lining up with TRBD2. The germline V gene has CDR1 DFQATT and CDR2 SNEGSKA (reference sequence). This CDR3 has 15 residues. V dropped 6 bases and J dropped 7; count of bases not matched to a gene: 10.

The chain recombines TRBV9 with TRBJ2-3; D call uncertain. Trimming shortened V by 0 bases and J by 4 bases, and 15 bases separated the two germline ends. CDR3 length: 16 amino acids. Per the germline V gene, CDR1 is SGDLS and CDR2 is YYNGEE. CDR3 sequence (DNA): TGTGCCAGCAGCGTAGAAGGGCGGTCCGTTCCAGATACGCAGTATTTT. Its translation: CASSVEGRSVPDTQYF.

This clonotype was counted a few times. For the CDR3, the DNA is TGTGCCAGCAGTGACTCGATAAACAATGAGCAGTTCTTC. It yields the protein CASSDSINNEQFF. V is TRBV6-4 and J is TRBJ2-1; no clear D gene. Germline assignment: CDR1 MRHNA and CDR2 SNTAGT. The CDR3 has 13 amino acids. V lost 0 bases and J 5 bases, leaving 5 bases between the germline ends.

CDR3 nucleotide sequence: TGCAGTGCTAGTCTAGCGGGAGTTTCAGATACGCAGTATTTT. It encodes CSASLAGVSDTQYF. V gene TRBV20-1 combines with J gene TRBJ2-3; TRBD2 agrees at 10 bases. CDR1 and CDR2 (germline): DFQATT, SNEGSKA (reference sequence). The CDR3 runs 14 residues. The junction had 4 bases not matched to a gene; V was cut back by 3 bases and J by 4 bases.

This chain connects TRBV18 to TRBJ1-3; D unclear. From germline, CDR1 is KGHSH and CDR2 LQKENI. The V end was cut by 3 bases, the J end by 3 bases, with 15 bases between. The CDR3 has 16 amino acids. The CDR3 nucleotides are TGTGCCAGCTCACCGATTGCAGAGTTTATTGGAAACACCATATATTTT. It is translated as CASSPIAEFIGNTIYF.

J is TRBJ2-5 and V is TRBV6-5, with 8 bases fitting TRBD2. Germline V gene sequence: CDR1 MNHEY, CDR2 SVGAGI. The CDR3 sequence is 16 residues long. The V gene end was trimmed by 0 bases and the J gene end by 4 bases; junction bases not matched to a gene: 7. CDR3 in amino acids: CASSYSPGGPGETQYF. CDR3 DNA sequence: TGTGCCAGCAGTTACTCCCCGGGAGGGCCTGGAGAGACCCAGTACTTC.

This clonotype has only a few counts. V gene TRBV28 combines with J gene TRBJ2-1, with 11 nucleotides matching TRBD1. CDR1 is MDHEN and CDR2 is SYDVKM in the germline V gene. Unmatched junction bases numbered 11, after V lost 5 bases and J lost 8 bases. This CDR3 is 16 amino acids long. This chain's CDR3 is CASSPRDRGMIDEQFF. The CDR3 nucleotides read TGTGCCAGCAGTCCCCGGGACAGGGGGATGATCGATGAGCAGTTCTTC.

Ten or more counts support this clonotype. The chain employs TRBV27 and TRBJ2-2, with 8 positions matching TRBD2. The V and J ends lost 5 bases and 5 bases, in that order; junction bases with no gene match: 7. The CDR3 has 15 amino acids. Germline lookup yields CDR1 MNHEY and CDR2 SMNVEV (reference sequence). CDR3 in amino acids: CASSPTSVGTGELFF. The CDR3 nucleotides read TGTGCCAGCAGTCCGACTAGCGTGGGGACCGGGGAGCTGTTTTTT.

This clonotype appeared many times. This sequence joins TRBV25-1 and TRBJ1-2; 8 bases line up with TRBD1. Germline CDR1 is MGHDK and CDR2 is SYGVNS. The CDR3 extends over 16 amino acids. The ends lost 3 bases at V and 4 bases at J; junction bases unmatched: 10. The CDR3 here is CASSDTRTGSSYGYTF. Written as DNA, the CDR3 is TGTGCCAGCAGTGACACCCGGACAGGGAGCTCCTATGGCTACACCTTC.

This clonotype was detected a few times. The rearrangement uses TRBV12-3 or TRBV12-4 and TRBJ2-1; tentative D call: TRBD2 (6 bases). The V end lost 6 bases, the J end lost 3 bases, and 9 bases lay between the germline ends. The CDR3 loop spans 13 amino acids. The CDR3 region has the DNA TGTGCCAGCAGCACTAGCAACTACAATGAGCAGTTCTTC. Translated, it gives CASSTSNYNEQFF.

This clonotype was seen at least ten times. The V and J genes are TRBV5-1 and TRBJ2-5; the D is unclear. The CDR3 runs 14 residues. Trimming cost V 0 bases and J 6 bases, with 12 bases left between them. Germline CDR1 reads SGHRS; CDR2 reads YFSETQ. The CDR3 protein is CASSLVSASKTQYF. The DNA for the CDR3 is TGCGCCAGCAGCTTGGTATCAGCGAGTAAGACCCAGTACTTC.

This clonotype occurred a few times. Here the CDR3 reads CASINSGGPLTDTQYF. The DNA of the CDR3 is TGTGCCAGCATCAATTCGGGGGGGCCGCTGACAGATACGCAGTATTTT. The chain is built from TRBV12-3 or TRBV12-4 and TRBJ2-3; 8 bases fit TRBD2. The CDR3 spans 16 residues. V lost 7 bases to trimming and J lost 3 bases; unmatched junction nucleotides: 12.

This clonotype was seen a few times. This rearrangement joins TRBV5-1 to TRBJ2-3; the match to TRBD2 covers 8 bases. The CDR3 extends over 16 amino acids. The germline gives CDR1 SGHRS, CDR2 YFSETQ. V gave up 4 bases and J gave up 1 base; unmatched junction bases: 8. CDR3 sequence: CASSPRAGARTDTQYF. DNA for the CDR3: TGCGCCAGCAGCCCACGAGCGGGGGCGCGCACAGATACGCAGTATTTT.

The rearrangement links TRBV19 to TRBJ2-2; tentatively, D is TRBD2 (6 bases). Germline V gene data show CDR1 as LNHDA and CDR2 as SQIVND (reference sequence). V was cut by 8 bases and J by 3 bases, with 16 bases left in between. The CDR3 loop spans 15 amino acids. The CDR3 coding sequence is TGTGCCAGTGCAGGTGGAGGGCGGTACACCGGGGAGCTGTTTTTT. Residues: CASAGGGRYTGELFF.

This clonotype came up many times. The chain has TRBV10-3 and TRBJ1-2; 8 bases align to TRBD1. The trim removed 11 bases at V and 4 bases at J, leaving 15 bases unmatched. The CDR3 runs 15 residues. Germline V gene sequence: CDR1 ENHRY, CDR2 SYGVKD. The CDR3 protein is CAAQGGSQGIYGYTF. In DNA, the CDR3 is TGTGCCGCACAGGGGGGCAGCCAGGGGATCTATGGCTACACCTTC.

The chain combines TRBV12-3 or TRBV12-4 with TRBJ1-5; possibly TRBD1 for D (5 bases). The CDR3 has 15 amino acids. V lost 2 bases and J 5 bases, leaving 13 bases between the germline ends. The CDR3 DNA sequence: TGTGCCAGCAGTTTATGGCGGGGGAACTATCAGCCCCAGCATTTT. Translation gives CASSLWRGNYQPQHF.